This TCR beta chain originates from a study of cytomegalovirus exposure and HLA in healthy donors. Using immunoSEQ multiplex PCR, the repertoire was profiled, and TCRdb retains in-frame clones only, with some absent. This sample has 43,000 or so clones, with about 94% found just once. This CDR3 has 15 residues. The junction had 3 bases not matched to a gene; V was cut back by 5 bases and J by 1 base. The germline V gene encodes CDR1 SGHRS and CDR2 YFSETQ. V usage is TRBV5-1 and J usage is TRBJ1-1, with 12 bases lining up with TRBD1. Specimen: PBMCs. The TCR originated in a man between 18 and 29 years old in good health and CMV-seronegative. The CDR3 DNA sequence: TGCGCCAGCAGGCGGGGACAGGGGGCGAACACTGAAGCTTTCTTT. Translated, it gives CASRRGQGANTEAFF.